This T cell receptor beta chain was sequenced for a study of cytomegalovirus exposure and HLA in healthy donors. With 60 Vbeta and 13 Jbeta primers, the PCR was carried out. Assay used: immunoSEQ multiplex PCR; TCRdb lists only in-frame clones, some missing. The data hold 90,000 to 150,000 clones, with around 79% observed a single time. This clone was counted only a few times. Its matching antigen is unknown. The CDR3 loop spans 14 amino acids. Per the germline V gene, CDR1 is SGHRS and CDR2 is YFSETQ. The V gene lost 4 bases and the J gene lost 0 bases, with 10 bases spanning the gap. Whole-study results and caveats: It was assumed in the presence/absence analyses that sequencing depth was roughly uniform across donors.

The V call is TRBV5-1, the J call TRBJ1-1; tentatively, D is TRBD1 (6 bases). The sequence came from a woman aged 25 to 45 in good health and CMV-seropositive. Material for sequencing was PBMCs. CDR3: CASSRGSLNTEAFF. DNA for the CDR3: TGCGCCAGCAGCAGGGGGAGTCTGAACACTGAAGCTTTCTTT.